These T cell receptor beta chains were read from a single sample in a study of beta chain features in type 1 diabetes. Assay used: immunoSEQ multiplex PCR; TCRdb lists only in-frame clones, some missing. In the table there are about 650,000 clones, 12% of which are singletons. The sequenced sample was naive CD4+ T cells from blood. The receptors were sampled from a man aged 30 to 45 with type 1 diabetes. Both conserved end residues are trimmed from each CDR3. Fields, in order: J gene, V gene, clone size, CDR3 protein. Some rows mark clone size as missing; the rest say once, few, many or name a class of expanded clone.

>TRBJ1-2|TRBV29-1|few
SVDGQGGNYGYT
>TRBJ1-2|TRBV4-1|few
ASSQAIGNYGYT
>TRBJ1-5|TRBV7-2|few
ASSRTTAYSNQPQH
>TRBJ1-1|TRBV20-1|NA
SGANTEAF
>TRBJ1-3|TRBV11-3|NA
ASSFGGQGSGNTIY
>TRBJ2-5|TRBV28|NA
ASSFLSPEKETQY
>TRBJ2-2|TRBV29-1|NA
SVPLTGSISTGELF
>TRBJ1-6|TRBV11-2|NA
ASSSQGQYNSPLH
>TRBJ2-2|TRBV5-6|few
ASSFRGNTGELF
>TRBJ1-1|TRBV7-2|NA
ASSLVWQVPTEAF
>TRBJ2-7|TRBV5-1|NA
ASSLGQDSYEQY
>TRBJ1-5|TRBV30|few
AWSVGSEEQPQH
>TRBJ2-1|TRBV11-2|few
ASSSSLVLWNEQF
>TRBJ1-2|TRBV21-1|NA
ASSKGGNPNYGYT
>TRBJ2-7|TRBV6-5|few
ASSYSGTGNSYEQY
>TRBJ1-2|TRBV2|NA
ASSEGRTGGGYT
>TRBJ2-3|TRBV15|few
ATSSPRKNTDTQY
>TRBJ1-5|TRBV7-6|few
ASSGDGDQPQH